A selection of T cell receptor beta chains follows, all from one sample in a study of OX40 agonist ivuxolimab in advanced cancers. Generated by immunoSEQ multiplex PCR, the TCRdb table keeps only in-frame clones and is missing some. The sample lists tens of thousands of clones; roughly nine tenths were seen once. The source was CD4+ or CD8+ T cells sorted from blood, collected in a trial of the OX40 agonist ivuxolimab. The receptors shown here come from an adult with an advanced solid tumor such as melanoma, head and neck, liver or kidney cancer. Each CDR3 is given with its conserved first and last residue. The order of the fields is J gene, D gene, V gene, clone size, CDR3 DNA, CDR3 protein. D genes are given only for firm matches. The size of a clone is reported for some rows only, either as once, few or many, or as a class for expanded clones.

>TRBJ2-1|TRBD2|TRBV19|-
TGTGCCAGTAGTATAGGGTCTAGCGGGAGCGATGAGCAGTTCTTC
CASSIGSSGSDEQFF
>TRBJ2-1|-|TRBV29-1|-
TGCAGCGTTGGAACAGGTCACAATGAGCAGTTCTTC
CSVGTGHNEQFF
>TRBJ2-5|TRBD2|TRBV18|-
TGTGCCAGCTCGGGAGGGGAGACCCAGTACTTC
CASSGGETQYF
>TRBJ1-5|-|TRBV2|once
TGTGCCAGCACCGAGGGGAGGAATCAGCCCCAGCATTTT
CASTEGRNQPQHF
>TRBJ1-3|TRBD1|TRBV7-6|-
TGTGCCAGCAGCCAAGGACAGGGGACCTCCTCTGGAAACACCATATATTTT
CASSQGQGTSSGNTIYF
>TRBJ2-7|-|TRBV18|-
TGTGCCAGCTCACCGGGATACGAGCAGTACTTC
CASSPGYEQYF
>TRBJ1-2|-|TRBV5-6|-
TGTGCCAGCAGTCGGCTAGGAGATGCGGGCTACACCTTC
CASSRLGDAGYTF
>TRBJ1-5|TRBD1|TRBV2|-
TGTGCCAGCAGTGAAGAGGGGACAGGGAGACAGCCCCAGCATTTT
CASSEEGTGRQPQHF
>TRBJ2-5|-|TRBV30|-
TGTGCCTGGAGTGTAAAGGAGACCCAGTACTTC
CAWSVKETQYF
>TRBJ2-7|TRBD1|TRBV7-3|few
TGTGCCAGCAGCCTGGACAGGGCCTACGAGCAGTACTTC
CASSLDRAYEQYF
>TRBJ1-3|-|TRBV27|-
TGTGCCAGCAGTTCCCTAGCTGGAAACACCATATATTTT
CASSSLAGNTIYF
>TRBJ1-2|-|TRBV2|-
TGTGCCAGCAGTGATGGGGGGCGCTACTATGGCTACACCTTC
CASSDGGRYYGYTF
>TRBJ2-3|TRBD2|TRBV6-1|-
TGTGCCAGCAGGAGTAGCGGGTTCGGCACAGATACGCAGTATTTT
CASRSSGFGTDTQYF
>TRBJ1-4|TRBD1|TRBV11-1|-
TGTGCCAGCAGCCTAAGGACAGGTTATAATGAAAAACTGTTTTTT
CASSLRTGYNEKLFF
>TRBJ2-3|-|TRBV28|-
TGTGCCAGCAGTTGTAGGGGGGGAGGATGTACAGATACGCAGTATTTT
CASSCRGGGCTDTQYF
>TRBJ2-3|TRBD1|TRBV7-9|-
TGTGCCAGCAGCTTGGGACAGGGCAGGGATACGCAGTATTTT
CASSLGQGRDTQYF
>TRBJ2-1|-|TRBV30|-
TGTGCCTGCGGACAGCCTGAGCAGTTCTTC
CACGQPEQFF
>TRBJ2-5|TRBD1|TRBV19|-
TGTGCCAGTAGTAGAGACAGGGCAGAGACCCAGTACTTC
CASSRDRAETQYF
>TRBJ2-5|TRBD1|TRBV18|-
TGTGCCAGCTCACTCCTGGACAGGGAGACCCAGTACTTC
CASSLLDRETQYF
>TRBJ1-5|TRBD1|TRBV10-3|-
TGTGCCATCAGTGAGTCGTGGAAAGACAGGGGTTCCAGCAATCAGCCCCAGCATTTT
CAISESWKDRGSSNQPQHF
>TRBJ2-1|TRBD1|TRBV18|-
TGTGCCAGCTCACCATTCCGGACAGGGGAGGATGAGCAGTTCTTC
CASSPFRTGEDEQFF
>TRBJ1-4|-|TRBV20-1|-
TGCAGTGCACCTCGGGGGCCAAAACTGTTTTTT
CSAPRGPKLFF
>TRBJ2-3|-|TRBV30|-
TGTGCCTGGAGTGTACCCGCGGGCCGCGCAGATACGCAGTATTTT
CAWSVPAGRADTQYF
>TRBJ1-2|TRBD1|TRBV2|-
TGTGCCAGCAGTCAGGGGGACTATGGCTACACCTTC
CASSQGDYGYTF
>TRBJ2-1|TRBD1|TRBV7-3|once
TGTGCCAGCAGCCAAAGATCCGGGACAGGGAATAATGAGCAGTTCTTC
CASSQRSGTGNNEQFF
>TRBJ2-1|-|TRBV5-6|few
TGTGCCAGCAGCCTCCGAGTTTACAATGAGCAGTTCTTC
CASSLRVYNEQFF
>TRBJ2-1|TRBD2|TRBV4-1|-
TGCGCCAGCAGCCAAGATATCCCCCTAGCGGGGGGAGCCTACAATGAGCAGTTCTTC
CASSQDIPLAGGAYNEQFF
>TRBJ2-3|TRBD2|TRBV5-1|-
TGCGCCAGCAGCGCGGGACTAGCGGGGAATACGCAGTATTTT
CASSAGLAGNTQYF
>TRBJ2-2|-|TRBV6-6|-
TGTGCCAGCAGTTACGGGGGAGTAAGAAGCGGGGAGCTGTTTTTT
CASSYGGVRSGELFF
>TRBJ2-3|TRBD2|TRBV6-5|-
TGTGCCAGCAGTTACCCGGGGGGTCGTCATACGCAGTATTTT
CASSYPGGRHTQYF
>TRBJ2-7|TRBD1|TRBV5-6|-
TGTGCCAGCAGCTGGGGAATAGGACAGGGAGATAACGAGCAGTACTTC
CASSWGIGQGDNEQYF
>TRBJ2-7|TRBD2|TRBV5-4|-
TGTGCCAGCAGCCCAGGTATGATTAGCGGGGGATTGGAGTACTTC
CASSPGMISGGLEYF
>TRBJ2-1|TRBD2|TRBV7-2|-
TGTGCCAGCAGCTTCTACACTAGCGGGGGTAATGAGCAGTTCTTC
CASSFYTSGGNEQFF
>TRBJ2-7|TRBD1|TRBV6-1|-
TGTGCCAGCAGTCCCCGGACAGGGGGATCCTACGAGCAGTACTTC
CASSPRTGGSYEQYF
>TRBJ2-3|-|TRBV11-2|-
TGTGCCAGCAGCTTAGGTCTAGATGGTACGCAGTATTTT
CASSLGLDGTQYF
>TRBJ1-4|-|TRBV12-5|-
TGTGCTAGTGGTTTGGGGGCAGGCGGCCGGTCACCCGTTAATGAAAAACTGTTTTTT
CASGLGAGGRSPVNEKLFF
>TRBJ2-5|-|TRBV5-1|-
TGCGCCAGCAGATCTATAAGGGGGCAAGAGACCCAGTACTTC
CASRSIRGQETQYF